Listed below are T cell receptor beta chains from one sample, sequenced in a study of T cell repertoires in cytomegalovirus infection. What these receptors recognize is not known. TCRdb re-analysed the reads in MiXCR, keeping a single row per CDR3 protein. The table lists about 220,000 distinct CDR3 sequences, roughly 34% of them singletons. This material consisted of CD8+ T cells from cultured PBMCs, taken from culture after CMV antigen stimulation. All receptors derive from a human donor in good health (CMV status not recorded). Some clones in this sample may be carry-over from other donors' samples. Each CDR3 is given with its conserved first and last residue. The D gene is left open where the match is weak. For some rows the clone size is stated as once, few or many, or as a class when expanded; others skip it.

D gene: NA
V gene: TRBV29-1
J gene: TRBJ2-2
clone size: NA
CDR3 DNA: TGCAGCGTTGGAAGGGGAAGCACCGGGGAGCTGTTTTTT
CDR3 protein: CSVGRGSTGELFF

D gene: NA
V gene: TRBV7-9
J gene: TRBJ2-5
clone size: few
CDR3 DNA: TGTGCCAGCAGCTCGGGGACTTACCAAGAGACCCAGTACTTC
CDR3 protein: CASSSGTYQETQYF

D gene: NA
V gene: TRBV27
J gene: TRBJ2-1
clone size: NA
CDR3 DNA: TGTGCCAGCAGCAACAGCATCGAGCAGTTCTTC
CDR3 protein: CASSNSIEQFF

D gene: TRBD2
V gene: TRBV5-6
J gene: TRBJ2-1
clone size: NA
CDR3 DNA: TGTGCCAGCAGCTTGGGGGTCTGGACTAGCGGGATTAATGAGCAGTTCTTC
CDR3 protein: CASSLGVWTSGINEQFF

D gene: NA
V gene: TRBV19
J gene: TRBJ1-5
clone size: many
CDR3 DNA: TGTGCCAGTAGCTGGACAGCTAATCAGCCCCAGCATTTT
CDR3 protein: CASSWTANQPQHF

D gene: TRBD1
V gene: TRBV6-4
J gene: TRBJ1-5
clone size: NA
CDR3 DNA: TGTGCCAGCAGTGACGAGGGACAGCCCAATCAGCCCCAGCATTTT
CDR3 protein: CASSDEGQPNQPQHF

D gene: NA
V gene: TRBV7-8
J gene: TRBJ1-1
clone size: many
CDR3 DNA: TGTGCCAGCAGCTTTGAACAGTACACTGAAGCTTTCTTT
CDR3 protein: CASSFEQYTEAFF

D gene: NA
V gene: TRBV11-2
J gene: TRBJ1-2
clone size: NA
CDR3 DNA: TGTGCAAGCAGCTCCATCCGGCTGGTCTATGGCTACACCTTC
CDR3 protein: CASSSIRLVYGYTF

D gene: TRBD1
V gene: TRBV27
J gene: TRBJ1-1
clone size: NA
CDR3 DNA: TGTGCCAGCAGTTTAAGGGACAGGGGGCGAGCTGAAGCTTTCTTT
CDR3 protein: CASSLRDRGRAEAFF

D gene: TRBD2
V gene: TRBV9
J gene: TRBJ2-3
clone size: few
CDR3 DNA: TGTGCCAGCAGCGTAGGTAGCGGGACATCAGATACGCAGTATTTT
CDR3 protein: CASSVGSGTSDTQYF

D gene: NA
V gene: TRBV20-1
J gene: TRBJ1-2
clone size: many
CDR3 DNA: TGCAGTGCTAGACACCCCGCTAACTATGGCTACACCTTC
CDR3 protein: CSARHPANYGYTF

D gene: TRBD2
V gene: TRBV7-6
J gene: TRBJ2-2
clone size: NA
CDR3 DNA: TGTGCCAGCAGCCGTAGATTAGCGGGAGGGGACACCGGGGAGCTGTTTTTT
CDR3 protein: CASSRRLAGGDTGELFF

D gene: NA
V gene: TRBV5-6
J gene: TRBJ2-5
clone size: NA
CDR3 DNA: TGTGCCAGCAACCACTGGGGAGGAGAGACCCAGTACTTC
CDR3 protein: CASNHWGGETQYF

D gene: TRBD2
V gene: TRBV7-9
J gene: TRBJ2-7
clone size: few
CDR3 DNA: TGTGCCAGCAGCTCCGGACCTAGCGGGGAACTCTACGAGCAGTACTTC
CDR3 protein: CASSSGPSGELYEQYF

D gene: NA
V gene: TRBV7-6
J gene: TRBJ1-1
clone size: NA
CDR3 DNA: TGTGCCAGCAGCGCCAGGGGGAACACTGAAGCTTTCTTT
CDR3 protein: CASSARGNTEAFF

D gene: NA
V gene: TRBV7-9
J gene: TRBJ1-1
clone size: few
CDR3 DNA: TGTGCCAGCAGCTTTCTACAGCAAATGAACACTGAAGCTTTCTTT
CDR3 protein: CASSFLQQMNTEAFF

D gene: TRBD1
V gene: TRBV9
J gene: TRBJ1-2
clone size: NA
CDR3 DNA: TGTGCCAGCAGCGTGGACAGGGACTATGGCTACACCTTC
CDR3 protein: CASSVDRDYGYTF

D gene: NA
V gene: TRBV6-5
J gene: TRBJ2-5
clone size: NA
CDR3 DNA: TGTGCCAGCAGTTACGGGGGGAGCGTCGAAGAGACCCAGTACTTC
CDR3 protein: CASSYGGSVEETQYF

D gene: NA
V gene: TRBV27
J gene: TRBJ1-2
clone size: NA
CDR3 DNA: TGTGCCAGCCGAAGGGGACCTGGGGGCTACACCTTC
CDR3 protein: CASRRGPGGYTF

D gene: NA
V gene: TRBV19
J gene: TRBJ2-1
clone size: NA
CDR3 DNA: TGTGCCAGTACTGGGACTGGGGACAATGAGCAGTTCTTC
CDR3 protein: CASTGTGDNEQFF

D gene: NA
V gene: TRBV6-1
J gene: TRBJ1-4
clone size: NA
CDR3 DNA: TGTGCCAGCAGTGATCCGACGGACGGTTATGCAACAACTAATGAAAAACTGTTTTTT
CDR3 protein: CASSDPTDGYATTNEKLFF

D gene: NA
V gene: TRBV4-2
J gene: TRBJ2-2
clone size: few
CDR3 DNA: TGTGCCAGCAGCCATGCCTCCGGGGAGCTGTTTTTT
CDR3 protein: CASSHASGELFF

D gene: TRBD1
V gene: TRBV7-3
J gene: TRBJ2-3
clone size: few
CDR3 DNA: TGTGCCAGCAGCTTAACCGGACAGGTCCCAAACACAGATACGCAGTATTTT
CDR3 protein: CASSLTGQVPNTDTQYF

D gene: NA
V gene: TRBV12-3/TRBV12-4
J gene: TRBJ2-5
clone size: NA
CDR3 DNA: TGTGCCAGCAGCCCTCCGGGGGGCGGAGAGACCCAGTACTTC
CDR3 protein: CASSPPGGGETQYF

D gene: NA
V gene: TRBV4-2
J gene: TRBJ2-2
clone size: NA
CDR3 DNA: TGTGCCAGCAGCCCAACGGTCGTAGGCACCGGGGAGCTGTTTTTT
CDR3 protein: CASSPTVVGTGELFF

D gene: NA
V gene: TRBV9
J gene: TRBJ1-4
clone size: NA
CDR3 DNA: TGTGCCAGCAGCGTAGAAGGCACGGTGGAGGAAAAACTGTTTTTT
CDR3 protein: CASSVEGTVEEKLFF

D gene: NA
V gene: TRBV28
J gene: TRBJ1-6
clone size: NA
CDR3 DNA: TGTGCCAGCAGTTTAAGAGGACGGACGGAAATCCACTTT
CDR3 protein: CASSLRGRTEIHF

D gene: TRBD1
V gene: TRBV10-2
J gene: TRBJ1-6
clone size: few
CDR3 DNA: TGCGCCAGCAGAAGGGACAGTGGTTCACCCCTCCACTTT
CDR3 protein: CASRRDSGSPLHF

D gene: TRBD2
V gene: TRBV7-8
J gene: TRBJ2-2
clone size: once
CDR3 DNA: TGTGCCAGCAGCTCCAGACTAGCGGGGGGGAACACCGGGGAGCTGTTTTTT
CDR3 protein: CASSSRLAGGNTGELFF

D gene: NA
V gene: TRBV24-1
J gene: TRBJ2-2
clone size: NA
CDR3 DNA: TGTGCCACCAGTGACCCGTGGACGGCTAACACCGGGGAGCTGTTTTTT
CDR3 protein: CATSDPWTANTGELFF

D gene: TRBD1
V gene: TRBV27
J gene: TRBJ2-7
clone size: NA
CDR3 DNA: TGTGCCAGCATGTCGGGACAGGGCTCCTACGAGCAGTACTTC
CDR3 protein: CASMSGQGSYEQYF

D gene: NA
V gene: TRBV6-5
J gene: TRBJ2-2
clone size: NA
CDR3 DNA: TGTGCCAGCAGTTACTGGGGAACCACCGGGGATCTGTTTTTT
CDR3 protein: CASSYWGTTGDLFF

D gene: TRBD1
V gene: TRBV7-8
J gene: TRBJ1-4
clone size: NA
CDR3 DNA: TGTGCCAGCAGCTTCAGGGACAGGGGAGATGAAAAACTGTTTTTT
CDR3 protein: CASSFRDRGDEKLFF

D gene: NA
V gene: TRBV12-3/TRBV12-4
J gene: TRBJ2-3
clone size: NA
CDR3 DNA: TGTGCCAGCAGTTTGGGCGGGGCTAAAGATACGCAGTATTTT
CDR3 protein: CASSLGGAKDTQYF

D gene: NA
V gene: TRBV11-3
J gene: TRBJ2-7
clone size: many
CDR3 DNA: TGTGCCAGCAGCTCCGGAGGGCCAGGCACTCCTCGGGAGCAGTACTTC
CDR3 protein: CASSSGGPGTPREQYF

D gene: NA
V gene: TRBV4-1
J gene: TRBJ1-6
clone size: NA
CDR3 DNA: TGCGCCAGCAGCCAAGAAAGCCGTGGCAATTCACCCCTCCACTTT
CDR3 protein: CASSQESRGNSPLHF

D gene: NA
V gene: TRBV29-1
J gene: TRBJ1-4
clone size: few
CDR3 DNA: TGCAGCGTTCACAGCGGAATGGGTGAAAAACTGTTTTTT
CDR3 protein: CSVHSGMGEKLFF

D gene: TRBD1
V gene: TRBV12-3/TRBV12-4
J gene: TRBJ1-2
clone size: few
CDR3 DNA: TGTGCCAGCAGTTTAGTAGGACAGGGGGCGGCGAAAAGTGGCTACACCTTC
CDR3 protein: CASSLVGQGAAKSGYTF

D gene: TRBD1
V gene: TRBV7-9
J gene: TRBJ1-4
clone size: NA
CDR3 DNA: TGTGCCAGCAGCTTAGCAGAGACAGGGGGCGGCGAAAAACTGTTTTTT
CDR3 protein: CASSLAETGGGEKLFF

D gene: NA
V gene: TRBV2
J gene: TRBJ2-7
clone size: NA
CDR3 DNA: TGTGCCAGCAGTCAGGACTGGGGGGTCTACGAGCAGTACTTC
CDR3 protein: CASSQDWGVYEQYF

D gene: TRBD1
V gene: TRBV5-1
J gene: TRBJ1-1
clone size: NA
CDR3 DNA: TGCGCCAGCAGCTTGAACCCGGGACAGACCAATGGAGCTTTCTTT
CDR3 protein: CASSLNPGQTNGAFF

D gene: NA
V gene: TRBV11-2
J gene: TRBJ2-4
clone size: few
CDR3 DNA: TGTGCCAGCAGCCTTACGGGGTTCGCCAAAAACATTCAGTACTTC
CDR3 protein: CASSLTGFAKNIQYF

D gene: TRBD1
V gene: TRBV7-6
J gene: TRBJ2-7
clone size: NA
CDR3 DNA: TGTGCCAGCAGCATGGGACAGGGGGTGGTGTACGAGCAGTACTTC
CDR3 protein: CASSMGQGVVYEQYF

D gene: TRBD2
V gene: TRBV12-5
J gene: TRBJ2-1
clone size: few
CDR3 DNA: TGTGCTAGTGGTTTGGTGGTAAATCTAGCGGGAAGCGGGAATGAGCAGTTCTTC
CDR3 protein: CASGLVVNLAGSGNEQFF

D gene: TRBD1
V gene: TRBV12-3/TRBV12-4
J gene: TRBJ1-4
clone size: NA
CDR3 DNA: TGTGCCAGCAGTTACCGGGACAGGGGGGATGAAAAACTGTTTTTT
CDR3 protein: CASSYRDRGDEKLFF

D gene: NA
V gene: TRBV7-6
J gene: TRBJ2-5
clone size: NA
CDR3 DNA: TGTGCCAGCAGCTCCTCCTTTACAGCCCTGCGAGAGACCCAGTACTTC
CDR3 protein: CASSSSFTALRETQYF

D gene: TRBD1
V gene: TRBV19
J gene: TRBJ2-1
clone size: NA
CDR3 DNA: TGTGCCAGTCGATTAAACCGGGACAGGGACTCCTACAATGAGCAGTTCTTC
CDR3 protein: CASRLNRDRDSYNEQFF

D gene: TRBD2
V gene: TRBV19
J gene: TRBJ2-1
clone size: NA
CDR3 DNA: TGTGCCAGTAGTATAACGGGAGGCACGAATGAGCAGTTCTTC
CDR3 protein: CASSITGGTNEQFF

D gene: NA
V gene: TRBV6-5
J gene: TRBJ2-5
clone size: few
CDR3 DNA: TGTGCCAGCAGTTACGATGCCCGGGGCTGGGAGACCCAGTACTTC
CDR3 protein: CASSYDARGWETQYF